Listed below are T cell receptor beta chains from one sample, sequenced in a study of blood T cells in healthy people across ages. TCRdb passed the 5' RACE reads through MiXCR, listing each CDR3 protein once. The sample holds hundreds of thousands of distinct CDR3 sequences; about 21% are singletons and the top ten take 3% to 4%. The source material was blood. Receptors were obtained from a man in his 70s in good health. CDR3s include the opening cysteine and the closing phenylalanine or tryptophan. Fields, in order: J gene, clone size, D gene, V gene, CDR3 DNA, CDR3 protein. A D gene is named only where the DNA matches it firmly. Clone size is stated in some rows and not others, as once, few, many or a class when expanded.

J gene: TRBJ2-3; clone size: -; D gene: TRBD2; V gene: TRBV7-6; CDR3 DNA: TGTGCCAGCAGCTTATGGGCGGGAGGACCCACAGATACGCAGTATTTT; CDR3 protein: CASSLWAGGPTDTQYF
J gene: TRBJ2-7; clone size: -; D gene: -; V gene: TRBV28; CDR3 DNA: TGTGCCAGCAGTTCGACAATGGGCTACGAGCAGTACTTC; CDR3 protein: CASSSTMGYEQYF
J gene: TRBJ2-5; clone size: -; D gene: -; V gene: TRBV10-1; CDR3 DNA: TGCGCCAGCAGTGAGTCGTCAGGTCCGAGTCAAGAGACCCAGTACTTC; CDR3 protein: CASSESSGPSQETQYF
J gene: TRBJ2-1; clone size: few; D gene: -; V gene: TRBV10-3; CDR3 DNA: TGTGCCATCAGTGAGTCCCGGGACACTAACAATGAGCAGTTCTTC; CDR3 protein: CAISESRDTNNEQFF
J gene: TRBJ2-5; clone size: -; D gene: TRBD2; V gene: TRBV4-3; CDR3 DNA: TGCGCCAGCAGCCAAAGCGGGAGCCAGGGAGAGACCCAGTACTTC; CDR3 protein: CASSQSGSQGETQYF
J gene: TRBJ2-1; clone size: -; D gene: TRBD2; V gene: TRBV5-1; CDR3 DNA: TGCGCCAGCAGCTTTAGCGGGATTGACAATGAGCAGTTCTTC; CDR3 protein: CASSFSGIDNEQFF
J gene: TRBJ2-7; clone size: -; D gene: TRBD1; V gene: TRBV29-1; CDR3 DNA: TGCAGCGTGGCAGGGACAGCTTATTCCGAGCAGTACTTC; CDR3 protein: CSVAGTAYSEQYF
J gene: TRBJ2-5; clone size: -; D gene: -; V gene: TRBV5-1; CDR3 DNA: TGCGCCAGCACGAGGGCTAAGGAGGAGACCCAGTACTTC; CDR3 protein: CASTRAKEETQYF
J gene: TRBJ1-2; clone size: -; D gene: -; V gene: TRBV2; CDR3 DNA: TGTGCCAGCAGTGATGGGGGCCCCGCCGGCTACACCTTC; CDR3 protein: CASSDGGPAGYTF
J gene: TRBJ1-4; clone size: -; D gene: -; V gene: TRBV6-2/TRBV6-3; CDR3 DNA: TGTGCCAGCAGGGGGGTCGCGGCAACTAATGAAAAACTGTTTTTT; CDR3 protein: CASRGVAATNEKLFF
J gene: TRBJ2-3; clone size: -; D gene: TRBD2; V gene: TRBV12-3/TRBV12-4; CDR3 DNA: TGTGCCAGCAGTCCTCGGGTAGCGGGAATCACAGATACGCAGTATTTT; CDR3 protein: CASSPRVAGITDTQYF
J gene: TRBJ2-7; clone size: -; D gene: TRBD2; V gene: TRBV9; CDR3 DNA: TGTGCCAGCAGCGCTAGCGGGGGTAGATACGAGCAGTACTTC; CDR3 protein: CASSASGGRYEQYF
J gene: TRBJ2-3; clone size: -; D gene: -; V gene: TRBV7-8; CDR3 DNA: TGTGCCAGCAGCTTAGACGGGATGCAGTATTTT; CDR3 protein: CASSLDGMQYF
J gene: TRBJ1-1; clone size: -; D gene: -; V gene: TRBV7-3; CDR3 DNA: TGTGCCAGCAGCTTCCAGGGGAGGGGGACTGAAGCTTTCTTT; CDR3 protein: CASSFQGRGTEAFF
J gene: TRBJ2-7; clone size: few; D gene: TRBD1; V gene: TRBV5-1; CDR3 DNA: TGCGCCGGCAGCGAGACAGGGTTCGGGTACGAGCAGTACTTC; CDR3 protein: CAGSETGFGYEQYF
J gene: TRBJ2-2; clone size: -; D gene: -; V gene: TRBV7-9; CDR3 DNA: TGTGCCAGCAGCTTAGTTGCTAGCGCAGACACCGGGGAGCTGTTTTTT; CDR3 protein: CASSLVASADTGELFF
J gene: TRBJ2-5; clone size: once; D gene: -; V gene: TRBV4-1; CDR3 DNA: TGCGCCAGCAGCCAAGAGGTGGTCGGCCAAGAGACCCAGTACTTC; CDR3 protein: CASSQEVVGQETQYF
J gene: TRBJ2-3; clone size: -; D gene: -; V gene: TRBV30; CDR3 DNA: TGTGCCTCCACGGGACTTGCCACAGATACGCAGTATTTT; CDR3 protein: CASTGLATDTQYF
J gene: TRBJ2-2; clone size: -; D gene: -; V gene: TRBV4-1; CDR3 DNA: TGCGCCAGCAGCCAGGCACCAGCTACCGGGGAGCTGTTTTTT; CDR3 protein: CASSQAPATGELFF
J gene: TRBJ2-7; clone size: few; D gene: -; V gene: TRBV21-1; CDR3 DNA: TGTGCCAGCAGCCCCGGGGCAGACTACGAGCAGTACTTC; CDR3 protein: CASSPGADYEQYF
J gene: TRBJ1-3; clone size: -; D gene: -; V gene: TRBV18; CDR3 DNA: TGTGCCAGCTTCGAGCAGACTGCTTCTACTGGAAACACCATATATTTT; CDR3 protein: CASFEQTASTGNTIYF
J gene: TRBJ2-7; clone size: -; D gene: -; V gene: TRBV28; CDR3 DNA: TGTGCCAGCAGTTTTCTGCTAGGCTACGAGCAGTACTTC; CDR3 protein: CASSFLLGYEQYF
J gene: TRBJ1-3; clone size: -; D gene: -; V gene: TRBV5-1; CDR3 DNA: TGCGCCAGCAGCTTGGATTTCCGATCCTCTGGAAACACCATATATTTT; CDR3 protein: CASSLDFRSSGNTIYF